Listed here are 31 T cell receptor beta chains from one sample, sequenced in a study of blood T cell repertoires in COVID-19. Sequencing was performed with immunoSEQ multiplex PCR; in TCRdb, only in-frame clones are kept and a portion is missing. Among about 150,000 clones listed, 87% were seen once. The sequencing sample was made of PBMCs or T cells enriched from blood (not recorded which). The receptors derive from a woman between 35 and 50 years old who had been exposed to COVID-19.

The chain couples TRBV4-1 to TRBJ2-5, with D possibly TRBD1 on 5 matching bases. Per the germline V gene, CDR1 is MGHRA and CDR2 is YSYEKL. The ends were cut back, 1 base at V and 4 bases at J, with 10 bases in the middle. The CDR3 has 14 amino acids. CDR3 coding DNA: TGCGCCAGCAGCCAAGTTGTCAGGGTAGAGACCCAGTACTTC. Translating it yields CASSQVVRVETQYF.

The J gene is TRBJ2-1, the V gene TRBV13, with D tentatively TRBD1 (6 bases). Between the trimmed V and J ends, which lost 5 bases and 2 bases, there was a span of 10 bases. This CDR3 is built from 14 residues. Germline V CDR1 and CDR2: PRHDT, FYEKMQ (reference sequence). CDR3 nucleotides: TGTGCCAGCAGCCGACGGACAGCCTACAATGAGCAGTTCTTC. Amino acids: CASSRRTAYNEQFF.

The chain couples TRBV4-1 to TRBJ2-1, with 10 bases fitting TRBD2. CDR3 size: 16 residues. Germline lookup yields CDR1 MGHRA and CDR2 YSYEKL. V shed 4 bases and J 3 bases; nucleotides not matched to a gene: 6. CDR3 bases: TGCGCCAGCAGCCGGTCCTTAGCGGGGGGCTACAATGAGCAGTTCTTC. This encodes CASSRSLAGGYNEQFF.

The CDR3 protein is CASSKRENTEAFF. In nucleotides, the CDR3 is TGTGCCAGCAGTAAGAGGGAGAACACTGAAGCTTTCTTT. This chain joins TRBV6-2 or TRBV6-3 and TRBJ1-1; D is uncertain. Trimming stripped 5 bases from V and 1 base from J, with 8 bases between. The germline gives CDR1 MNHEY, CDR2 SVGEGT. The CDR3 is made up of 13 amino acids.

A single count supports this clone. This rearrangement joins TRBV7-9 to TRBJ2-6, with 8 bases that match TRBD1. Germline trimming cut 6 bases from V and 0 bases from J; bases unmatched to any gene: 10. There are 18 residues in the CDR3. CDR1 and CDR2 (germline): SEHNR, FQNEAQ (reference sequence). CDR3 residues: CASSRGQGSFSGANVLTF. The CDR3 DNA is TGTGCCAGCAGTAGAGGACAGGGAAGTTTCTCTGGGGCCAACGTCCTGACTTTC.

CDR3 nucleotides: TGTGCCAGCAGCTTAAATGGGAGAGGGACTGAAGCTTTCTTT. Translated: CASSLNGRGTEAFF. The chain uses TRBV7-3 and TRBJ1-1, with D unresolved. Germline V lookup: CDR1 SGHTA, CDR2 FQGTGA. V was pared by 1 base and J by 5 bases, with 11 bases between. The CDR3 loop spans 14 amino acids.

The rearrangement joins TRBV4-3 to TRBJ1-1, with TRBD1 matching over 7 bases. The CDR3 has 16 residues. Germline assignment: CDR1 LGHNA and CDR2 YSLEER. Losses at the gene ends were 2 bases for V and 10 bases for J; bases not matched to a gene: 16. CDR3 coding DNA: TGCGCCAGCAGCCAACAAGGGGACGTACAGGGGATAGGAGCTTTCTTT. Translating gives CASSQQGDVQGIGAFF.

The CDR3 spells CASSTHQRGGGGELFF. The CDR3 region has the DNA TGTGCCAGCAGCACCCATCAGAGGGGGGGCGGCGGGGAGCTGTTTTTT. The J gene is TRBJ2-2, the V gene TRBV9, with TRBD2 as a possible D gene (7 bases). V shed 4 bases and J shed 7 bases, with 20 bases lying between them. Germline CDR1 and CDR2: SGDLS and YYNGEE. The CDR3 has 16 amino acids.

The rearrangement uses TRBV6-5 and TRBJ1-6; 7 bases map to TRBD1. Unmatched junction bases numbered 5, after V lost 0 bases and J lost 9 bases. This CDR3 region has 15 residues. CDR1 and CDR2 from the germline V gene are MNHEY and SVGAGI. The CDR3 sequence: CASSYSTGYGSPLHF. The CDR3 coding sequence is TGTGCCAGCAGTTACTCGACAGGGTACGGTTCACCCCTCCACTTT.

The rearrangement joins TRBV9 to TRBJ2-7; no definite D call. Germline CDR1 is SGDLS and CDR2 is YYNGEE. The germline V and J ends were trimmed by 0 bases and 2 bases, with 9 bases remaining between them. The CDR3 runs to 14 residues. The CDR3 reads CASSVGFSAYEQYF. The CDR3 DNA is TGTGCCAGCAGCGTAGGATTCAGTGCCTACGAGCAGTACTTC. Variable domain in full (rest from reference TRBV9 and TRBJ2-7): DSGVTQTPKHLITATGQRVTLRCSPRSGDLSVYWYQQSLDQGLQFLIQYYNGEERAKGNILERFSAQQFPDLHSELNLSSLELGDSALYFCASSVGFSAYEQYFGPGTRLTVT.

The rearrangement joins TRBV5-1 to TRBJ2-3; 11 bases map to TRBD2. V trimming: 3 bases; J trimming: 2 bases; junction bases outside the gene matches: 5. Germline assignment: CDR1 SGHRS and CDR2 YFSETQ. This CDR3 contains 16 residues. The CDR3 reads CASSSLAGGPTDTQYF. For the CDR3, the DNA is TGCGCCAGCAGCTCCCTAGCGGGGGGTCCCACAGATACGCAGTATTTT.

The chain uses TRBV7-9 and TRBJ1-1, with D unclear. The ends were cut back, 11 bases at V and 3 bases at J, with 7 bases in the middle. CDR1 is SEHNR, CDR2 FQNEAQ, per germline (reference sequence). The CDR3 extends over 10 amino acids. This CDR3 is CAVRDTEAFF. CDR3 coding DNA: TGTGCCGTACGGGACACTGAAGCTTTCTTT.

The chain carries TRBV5-1 and TRBJ1-1, with 9 nucleotides matching TRBD1. The CDR3 spans 14 residues. From germline, CDR1 is SGHRS and CDR2 YFSETQ. V shed 3 bases, J shed 4 bases, and the junction held 4 bases outside the gene matches. The CDR3 protein is CASSWDREGTEAFF. CDR3 sequence (DNA): TGCGCCAGCAGCTGGGACAGGGAAGGCACTGAAGCTTTCTTT.

The sample holds one count of this clone. Other DNA sequences in this specimen translate into the identical CDR3. The gene calls are TRBV5-1 and TRBJ1-1; D is unclear. The germline CDR1 and CDR2 sequences are SGHRS and YFSETQ. The V gene lost 0 bases and the J gene lost 3 bases, with 6 bases spanning the gap. The CDR3 has 13 amino acids. The CDR3 loop is CASSLGHDTEAFF. Here the CDR3 DNA reads TGCGCCAGCAGCTTGGGACACGACACTGAAGCTTTCTTT.

The chain recombines TRBV6-2 or TRBV6-3 with TRBJ1-5; a weak D match, TRBD1 (5 bases). This CDR3 is built from 14 residues. V shed 2 bases and J shed 4 bases, with 9 bases lying between them. Per germline, CDR1 MNHEY and CDR2 SVGEGT. As DNA, the CDR3 is TGTGCCAGCAGTTACCTCGACAGAAATCAGCCCCAGCATTTT. It is translated as CASSYLDRNQPQHF.

The gene calls are TRBV3-1 (or the pseudogene TRBV3-2) and TRBJ2-7, with D uncertain. Germline-derived CDR1 and CDR2 are LGHDT and YNNKEL (reference sequence). CDR3 length: 16 amino acids. V was clipped by 2 bases and J by 4 bases, with 18 bases between them. The CDR3 region is CASSQSSLQKRYEQYF. The CDR3 coding sequence is TGTGCCAGCAGCCAATCATCGTTACAGAAACGATACGAGCAGTACTTC.

J is TRBJ2-2 and V is TRBV19; 13 nucleotides align to TRBD2. The CDR3 totals 14 residues. CDR1 and CDR2 from the germline V gene are LNHDA and SQIVND (reference sequence). The V and J ends lost 8 bases and 5 bases, in that order; junction bases with no gene match: 2. This CDR3 reads CASGTSGTTGELFF. In DNA, the CDR3 is TGTGCCAGTGGGACTAGCGGGACGACCGGGGAGCTGTTTTTT.

This chain links TRBV4-3 with TRBJ1-3; no clear D. The ends were cut back, 0 bases at V and 1 base at J, with 7 bases in the middle. CDR3 length: 15 amino acids. CDR1 is LGHNA, CDR2 YSLEER, per germline. The CDR3 sequence: CASSQDGVSGNTIYF. CDR3 sequence (DNA): TGCGCCAGCAGCCAAGACGGGGTTTCTGGAAACACCATATATTTT.

This clone was counted a single time. This chain joins TRBV19 and TRBJ2-7; TRBD1 aligns across 7 bases. Germline trimming cut 8 bases from V and 2 bases from J; bases unmatched to any gene: 9. The CDR3 consists of 14 residues. The germline gives CDR1 LNHDA, CDR2 SQIVND (reference sequence). In DNA form, the CDR3 reads TGTGCCAGTGCAACGACAGGGATTCCCTACGAGCAGTACTTC. Encoded protein: CASATTGIPYEQYF.

The genes are TRBV2 and TRBJ1-3; TRBD1 might be the D (5 bases). The CDR3 consists of 15 residues. Trimming pared 4 bases from V and 4 bases from J, leaving 14 bases between. Germline V lookup: CDR1 SNHLY, CDR2 FYNNEI. CDR3: CASSGTRALGNTIYF. Here the CDR3 DNA reads TGTGCCAGCAGTGGAACCAGGGCTTTAGGAAACACCATATATTTT.

The sample holds a few counts of this clone. The J gene is TRBJ1-5, the V gene TRBV5-5; 7 bases are a match to TRBD1. J was trimmed by 9 bases and V by 4 bases; bases with no gene match: 10. The CDR3 runs 14 residues. Per germline, CDR1 SGHKS and CDR2 YYEKEE (reference sequence). The CDR3 spells CASSNGTAYSPQHF. The CDR3 bases are TGTGCCAGCAGCAACGGGACAGCCTACTCGCCCCAGCATTTT. Based on the CDR3 plus reference TRBV5-5 and TRBJ1-5, the full variable domain is DAGVTQSPTHLIKTRGQQVTLRCSPISGHKSVSWYQQVLGQGPQFIFQYYEKEERGRGNFPDRFSARQFPNYSSELNVNALLLGDSALYLCASSNGTAYSPQHFGDGTRLSIL.

This clone was found once. This chain joins TRBV19 and TRBJ2-2; maybe TRBD1 (5 bases). The V gene lost 3 bases and the J gene lost 4 bases, with 9 bases spanning the gap. Germline lookup yields CDR1 LNHDA and CDR2 SQIVND (reference sequence). This CDR3 spans 14 amino acids. The CDR3 loop is CASSIQGTTGELFF. The CDR3 bases are TGTGCCAGTAGTATTCAGGGTACCACCGGGGAGCTGTTTTTT.

The chain recombines TRBV3-1 (or the pseudogene TRBV3-2) with TRBJ2-7; 7 bases fit TRBD1. This CDR3 has 14 residues. The V gene's germline CDR1 is LGHDT and CDR2 YNNKEL (reference sequence). V trimming: 4 bases; J trimming: 7 bases; junction bases outside the gene matches: 10. The CDR3, as DNA: TGTGCCAGCAGCCCACCCGCCGGGACAGTGGAGCAGTACTTC. It is translated as CASSPPAGTVEQYF.

The chain has TRBV15 and TRBJ2-1, with D tentatively TRBD2 (7 bases). Trimming pared 6 bases from V and 4 bases from J, leaving 13 bases between. The CDR3 covers 14 residues. The germline CDR1 and CDR2 sequences are LNHNV and YYDKDF (reference sequence). As DNA, the CDR3 is TGTGCCACCAGGAGGGGGGGGCCTTACAATGAGCAGTTCTTC. Translating it yields CATRRGGPYNEQFF.

The gene calls are TRBV7-9 and TRBJ1-2, with D unclear. Germline V gene data show CDR1 as SEHNR and CDR2 as FQNEAQ (reference sequence). Deletions cut 5 bases from V and 10 bases from J, with 11 bases between. The CDR3 has 11 residues. CDR3 residues: CASSPNRVYTF. The DNA for the CDR3 is TGTGCCAGCAGCCCCAATCGGGTCTACACCTTC.

The rearrangement uses TRBV5-1 and TRBJ2-2; 8 bases line up with TRBD2. CDR1 and CDR2 from the germline V gene are SGHRS and YFSETQ. This CDR3 spans 14 amino acids. The V segment lost 7 bases and the J segment 1 base; nucleotides outside the gene matches: 3. CDR3 coding DNA: TGCGCCAGCGCTAGCGGGCTGAACACCGGGGAGCTGTTTTTT. This gives the protein CASASGLNTGELFF. Combining the CDR3 with reference TRBV5-1 and TRBJ2-2 gives the whole variable domain KAGVTQTPRYLIKTRGQQVTLSCSPISGHRSVSWYQQTPGQGLQFLFEYFSETQRNKGNFPGRFSGRQFSNSRSEMNVSTLELGDSALYLCASASGLNTGELFFGEGSRLTVL.

This sequence joins TRBV4-2 and TRBJ1-2; 7 nucleotides line up with TRBD1. With V trimmed by 4 bases and J by 8 bases, 4 bases remained unmatched. The CDR3 covers 12 residues. Germline V gives CDR1 LGHNA, CDR2 YNFKEQ. CDR3 protein: CASSPDREGYTF. The CDR3 DNA sequence: TGTGCCAGCAGCCCCGACAGGGAGGGCTACACCTTC.

This chain connects TRBV5-1 to TRBJ2-7; possible D gene TRBD2, 5 bases. With 4 bases removed from V and 2 bases from J, the gap between germline ends came to 13 bases. The V gene's germline CDR1 is SGHRS and CDR2 YFSETQ. CDR3 size: 14 residues. DNA of the CDR3: TGCGCCAGCAGCGCGGGCAGCCCCACCTACGAGCAGTACTTC. This encodes CASSAGSPTYEQYF.

This chain joins TRBV13 and TRBJ1-1, with D uncertain. Germline CDR1 PRHDT, CDR2 FYEKMQ (reference sequence). Trimming took 4 bases from V and 4 from J, leaving 10 bases between them. The CDR3 length is 13 residues. The CDR3 DNA reads TGTGCCAGCAGCTCGCAGGCAATCACTGAAGCTTTCTTT. Translated: CASSSQAITEAFF.

The chain recombines TRBV18 with TRBJ2-5, with D maybe TRBD2 (6 bases). Germline V gives CDR1 KGHSH, CDR2 LQKENI. With 6 bases removed from V and 5 bases from J, the gap between germline ends came to 16 bases. The CDR3 extends over 14 amino acids. CDR3: CASSLLAGRETQYF. The CDR3, as DNA: TGTGCCAGCTCCCTCCTTGCGGGGAGGGAGACCCAGTACTTC.

This clone was recorded a few times. The chain employs TRBV7-9 and TRBJ1-5; D is uncertain. V was shortened by 5 bases and J by 0 bases, with 11 bases between the two germline ends. The CDR3 length is 15 residues. The germline V gene encodes CDR1 SEHNR and CDR2 FQNEAQ (reference sequence). The DNA for the CDR3 is TGTGCCAGCAGCGAGGCGGGTTATAGCAATCAGCCCCAGCATTTT. The encoded protein is CASSEAGYSNQPQHF.